The entry below gives a single T cell receptor (beta chain) sequence along with its context. The antigen is undetermined. The method was immunoSEQ multiplex PCR; TCRdb's version includes in-frame clones alone and lacks a portion of them. This table holds around 77,000 clones, approximately 87% found once. The data are from a study of radiation and T cells in renal cell carcinoma. Regarding the study as a whole: No pretreatment tumor biopsies were available for baseline clonotypes.

As for time point: blood 4 weeks post-SBRT, at nephrectomy. Specified treatment: 15 Gy SBRT to primary tumor, nephrectomy 4 weeks later. Nephrectomy followed 15 Gy stereotactic body radiation by 4 weeks. Serial blood draws occurred at baseline and 2 and 4 weeks post-SBRT. Clear cell pathology was present in this patient's renal cell carcinoma. Losses at the gene ends were 3 bases for V and 5 bases for J; bases not matched to a gene: 8. Germline CDR1 is MNHEY and CDR2 is SVGAGI. The CDR3 sequence is 15 residues long. The clonotype originates from a woman in her sixties or seventies with renal cell carcinoma. The sequenced sample was blood, obtained from a patient whose treatment included radiotherapy and nephrectomy. The chain carries TRBV6-5 and TRBJ1-1, with 8 bases fitting TRBD1. CDR3 sequence: CASSYFGQGWTEAFF. The CDR3 DNA reads as TGTGCCAGCAGTTATTTTGGACAGGGATGGACTGAAGCTTTCTTT.